These 22 T cell receptor beta chains originate from one sample sequenced in a study of shared clonotypes between healthy human individuals. Only in-frame clones appear in the TCRdb table, and some are missing; sequencing was by immunoSEQ multiplex PCR. The top ten hold around 1.7% of the sample, which has roughly 680,000 clones, 72% seen once. The sequenced sample was memory CD4+ T cells sorted from blood. Subset described: CD45RA-negative fraction. The source of these receptors is a woman in her twenties or thirties in good health.

The chain links TRBV25-1 to TRBJ2-2, with a possible D match to TRBD1 (6 bases). The germline V and J ends were trimmed by 4 bases and 5 bases, with 14 bases remaining between them. The CDR3 runs 15 residues. CDR1 MGHDK and CDR2 SYGVNS come from the germline V gene. CDR3 sequence reads: CASSGQTGNTGELFF. The CDR3 DNA is TGTGCCAGCAGTGGTCAGACAGGCAATACCGGGGAGCTGTTTTTT.

This clone was counted only a few times. The rearrangement joins TRBV10-3 to TRBJ2-5; 10 positions agree with TRBD2. CDR1 and CDR2 from the germline V gene are ENHRY and SYGVKD. V lost 4 bases and J lost 0; bases outside the gene matches: 5. CDR3 length: 16 amino acids. In DNA form, the CDR3 reads TGTGCCATCAGTGGGGCGACTAGCGGGCACCAAGAGACCCAGTACTTC. It is translated as CAISGATSGHQETQYF.

This clone was seen ten or more times. The V and J genes are TRBV7-3 and TRBJ2-3; D uncertain. CDR1 SGHTA and CDR2 FQGTGA come from the germline V gene. V lost 5 bases and J lost 1, with 13 bases in between. The CDR3 extends over 15 amino acids. The CDR3 region is CASSQGYLRTDTQYF. DNA of the CDR3: TGTGCCAGCAGCCAAGGATATCTCCGCACAGATACGCAGTATTTT.

This clone was counted once. This sequence joins TRBV29-1 and TRBJ2-1; TRBD1 agrees at 10 bases. J gave up 5 bases and V 5 bases, and 6 bases lay outside the gene matches. CDR1 and CDR2 (germline): SQVTM, ANQGSEA. The CDR3 loop spans 14 amino acids. Here the CDR3 reads CSVRQGAVDNEQFF. In DNA, the CDR3 is TGCAGCGTTAGACAGGGGGCTGTCGACAATGAGCAGTTCTTC.

The V call is TRBV5-5, the J call TRBJ1-3; TRBD1 might be the D (6 bases). Trimming cost V 4 bases and J 1 base, with 18 bases left between them. CDR3 size: 17 residues. CDR1 is SGHKS, CDR2 YYEKEE, per germline (reference sequence). The CDR3 is CASSPFSPGQSGNTIYF. The CDR3 DNA sequence: TGTGCCAGCAGCCCATTTTCCCCGGGACAATCTGGAAACACCATATATTTT.

This clone has only a few counts. In the same sample, other DNA sequences code for this CDR3. The CDR3 loop reads CASSLDRGEAFF. The CDR3 nucleotides read TGTGCCAGCAGCTTGGATAGGGGTGAAGCTTTCTTT. V gene TRBV5-4 combines with J gene TRBJ1-1, with a possible D match to TRBD1 (5 bases). Germline CDR1 and CDR2: SGHNT and YYREEE (reference sequence). The CDR3 is 12 amino acids. Trimming left V 0 bases short and J 7 bases short, with 7 bases between.

The chain uses TRBV7-7 and TRBJ2-2; the D is unclear. V was cut by 0 bases and J by 6 bases, with 8 bases left in between. The CDR3 contains 14 residues. The germline V gene has CDR1 SSHAT and CDR2 FNYEAQ (reference sequence). The CDR3 is CASSLAQSAGELFF. The CDR3 DNA follows: TGTGCCAGCAGCTTAGCGCAGTCAGCCGGGGAGCTGTTTTTT.

The gene calls are TRBV4-1 and TRBJ2-1; 15 bases fit TRBD2. With 4 bases clipped from V and 7 bases from J, the junction kept 11 bases outside the gene matches. The germline CDR1 and CDR2 sequences are MGHRA and YSYEKL. The CDR3 spans 18 residues. The CDR3, as DNA: TGCGCCAGCAGCCCCCGAGGACTAGCGGGAGGGCCGGGGAATGAGCAGTTCTTC. This encodes CASSPRGLAGGPGNEQFF.

This chain links TRBV2 with TRBJ2-6; D unclear. Between the trimmed V and J ends, which lost 7 bases and 0 bases, there was a span of 22 bases. In germline, CDR1 is SNHLY, CDR2 FYNNEI. The CDR3 spans 19 residues. The CDR3 nucleotides read TGTGCCAGCACCTACGGTACGGGCAGGCCACCCTCTGGGGCCAACGTCCTGACTTTC. Its translation: CASTYGTGRPPSGANVLTF. Looking up the rest from reference TRBV2 and TRBJ2-6 gives the full variable domain: EPEVTQTPSHQVTQMGQEVILRCVPISNHLYFYWYRQILGQKVEFLVSFYNNEISEKSEIFDDQFSVERPDGSNFTLKIRSTKLEDSAMYFCASTYGTGRPPSGANVLTFGAGSRLTVL.

The rearrangement uses TRBV6-1 and TRBJ2-7, with D perhaps TRBD1 (6 bases). The V gene lost 3 bases and the J gene lost 4 bases, with 13 bases spanning the gap. The CDR3 has 14 amino acids. Germline CDR1 reads MNHNS; CDR2 reads SASEGT. CDR3 region: CASSDSRRGYEQYF. CDR3 coding DNA: TGTGCCAGCAGTGACAGCCGAAGGGGGTACGAGCAGTACTTC.

The V and J genes are TRBV5-1 and TRBJ1-1, with D unclear. V shed 1 base and J shed 6 bases, with 19 bases lying between them. Germline lookup yields CDR1 SGHRS and CDR2 YFSETQ. This CDR3 is 16 amino acids long. CDR3 loop: CASSLSNRFGTAEAFF. CDR3 DNA sequence: TGCGCCAGCAGCTTGAGTAATAGGTTCGGAACGGCTGAAGCTTTCTTT.

The chain joins TRBV6-1 to TRBJ1-2, with D unresolved. Trimming removed 2 bases at V and 6 bases at J, with 10 bases between. This CDR3 spans 13 amino acids. The germline gives CDR1 MNHNS, CDR2 SASEGT. The CDR3 is CASSEQPRHGYTF. The CDR3 DNA follows: TGTGCCAGCAGTGAACAACCCCGGCATGGCTACACCTTC.

This clone appeared a single time. With a far larger clone one base away, a read error is the likely cause. The chain couples TRBV29-1 to TRBJ2-3, with 7 bases identical to TRBD2. The germline V gene encodes CDR1 SQVTM and CDR2 ANQGSEA. The length of the CDR3 is 12 residues. The CDR3 DNA is TGCAACGAATGGGGGGGGTCAGATACGCAGTATTTT. As protein: CNEWGGSDTQYF.

CDR3 loop: CASSYSSGTGYTF. CDR3 DNA sequence: TGTGCCAGCAGTTACTCGTCCGGGACTGGCTACACCTTC. The chain links TRBV6-6 to TRBJ1-2, with a weak D call TRBD1 (5 bases). The CDR3 covers 13 residues. Germline V gene sequence: CDR1 MNHNY, CDR2 SVGAGI (reference sequence). Trimming took 0 bases from V and 7 from J, leaving 9 bases between them.

The V call is TRBV7-2, the J call TRBJ2-1, with 7 nucleotides matching TRBD2. V was pared by 1 base and J by 5 bases, with 11 bases of the junction left unmatched. The CDR3 length is 17 residues. Germline V CDR1 and CDR2: SGHTA, FQGNSA. The chain's CDR3 is CASSLVSTSVAHNEQFF. As DNA, the CDR3 is TGTGCCAGCAGCTTAGTTTCCACTAGCGTAGCTCACAATGAGCAGTTCTTC.

The CDR3 sequence is CASNPGQGTTEAFF. The CDR3 DNA is TGTGCCAGTAATCCGGGACAGGGGACCACTGAAGCTTTCTTT. V is TRBV19 and J is TRBJ1-1; 10 nucleotides match TRBD1. The CDR3 extends over 14 amino acids. Germline lookup yields CDR1 LNHDA and CDR2 SQIVND (reference sequence). J lost 4 bases, V lost 7 bases, and 6 bases had no gene match.

The chain combines TRBV2 with TRBJ1-4, with 7 nucleotides matching TRBD1. The CDR3 length is 15 residues. Germline lookup yields CDR1 SNHLY and CDR2 FYNNEI. Germline trimming cut 8 bases from V and 0 bases from J; bases unmatched to any gene: 6. CDR3 DNA sequence: TGTGCCAGCTCTGGACAGGCTGCAACTAATGAAAAACTGTTTTTT. It codes for CASSGQAATNEKLFF.

The chain joins TRBV5-1 to TRBJ2-3, with 7 bases fitting TRBD2. The V gene's germline CDR1 is SGHRS and CDR2 YFSETQ. The CDR3 contains 14 residues. After removal of 8 bases from V and 0 bases from J, the junction contained 6 bases not matched to a gene. The CDR3 DNA reads TGCGCCAGTACCCCTAGCGGAAGCACAGATACGCAGTATTTT. This encodes CASTPSGSTDTQYF.

This chain's CDR3 is CSVWDRATSTDTQYF. CDR3 in DNA: TGCAGCGTTTGGGACAGAGCCACTAGCACAGATACGCAGTATTTT. The V call is TRBV29-1, the J call TRBJ2-3, with 7 nucleotides matching TRBD1. Germline V gene sequence: CDR1 SQVTM, CDR2 ANQGSEA. The trim removed 5 bases at V and 0 bases at J, leaving 8 bases unmatched. The CDR3 covers 15 residues.

V usage is TRBV29-1 and J usage is TRBJ2-1; TRBD2 might be the D (7 bases). Germline V gene sequence: CDR1 SQVTM, CDR2 ANQGSEA. Trimming left V 6 bases short and J 10 bases short, with 22 bases between. The CDR3 consists of 14 residues. Here the CDR3 DNA reads TGCAGCGTAGGGGGGGGCCCTTCCCCTTCAGAGCAGTTCTTC. Protein: CSVGGGPSPSEQFF.

This clone was found a few times. The chain has TRBV4-1 and TRBJ1-4; D not resolved. The CDR3 sequence is 17 residues long. V was clipped by 1 base and J by 8 bases, with 20 bases between them. Looked up from germline, CDR1 is MGHRA and CDR2 is YSYEKL. CDR3: CASSQVLSLGGIEKLFF. In DNA, the CDR3 is TGCGCCAGCAGCCAAGTTTTAAGCTTAGGAGGGATAGAAAAACTGTTTTTT.

The chain couples TRBV29-1 to TRBJ2-3; 8 positions match TRBD1. Per the germline V gene, CDR1 is SQVTM and CDR2 is ANQGSEA. The length of the CDR3 is 15 residues. Trimming removed 4 bases from V and 6 bases from J; junction bases left unmatched: 12. The CDR3 spells CSVGWTGRFPDTQYF. CDR3 bases: TGCAGCGTTGGGTGGACAGGGAGATTCCCGGATACGCAGTATTTT.